The present T cell receptor beta chain was sequenced within a study of T cells after yellow fever vaccination. Study observations and caveats: Abundant clonotypes from the bulk population could contaminate FACS-sorted repertoires. Once the booster was given, most primary-vaccination clones reappeared, at approximately 97% for CD4 and roughly 85% for CD8. Some clonotypes, a small share, were shared between CD4 and CD8 compartments.

TCR cDNA was made by 5'RACE template switching, adding a universal primer site and UMIs. TCRdb reprocessed the 5' RACE reads with MiXCR, giving one entry per CDR3 protein. The sample includes about 130,000 distinct CDR3 sequences, roughly 9% of them seen just once. As to this clonotype: Its antigen remains unidentified.

Trimming took 0 bases from V and 15 from J, leaving 12 bases between them. Germline lookup yields CDR1 PRHDT and CDR2 FYEKMQ (reference sequence). The CDR3 is 12 residues long. The sequence was collected from a man in his late teens or twenties who received the YFV17D yellow fever vaccine. The chain uses TRBV13 and TRBJ2-1; no clear D. This specimen was CD8+ T cells sorted from PBMCs, taken on the day of the yellow fever booster vaccination. DNA for the CDR3: TGTGCCAGCAGCTTAGGGGCTGGGGTTCGGTTCTTC. As protein: CASSLGAGVRFF.